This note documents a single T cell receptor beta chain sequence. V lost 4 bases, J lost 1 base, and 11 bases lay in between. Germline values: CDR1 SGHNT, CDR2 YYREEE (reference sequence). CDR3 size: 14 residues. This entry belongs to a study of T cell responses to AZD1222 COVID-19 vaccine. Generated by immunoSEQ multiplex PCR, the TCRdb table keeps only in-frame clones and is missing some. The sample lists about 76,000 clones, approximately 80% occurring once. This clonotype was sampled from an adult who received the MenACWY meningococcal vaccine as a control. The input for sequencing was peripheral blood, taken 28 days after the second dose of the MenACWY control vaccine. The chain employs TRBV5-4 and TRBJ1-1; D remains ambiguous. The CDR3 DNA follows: TGTGCCAGCAGCGAGGGAAATTCGAACACTGAAGCTTTCTTT. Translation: CASSEGNSNTEAFF.